This entry lists 28 T cell receptor beta chains sequenced from one sample in a study of a mutant IDH1 vaccine in newly diagnosed glioma. Time point in this sample: week 47, end of study. The content of each vaccine dose was 300 ug of mutant IDH1 20-mer peptide, and topical imiquimod accompanied it. Antigen specificity for these receptors is unknown. Clones were read by immunoSEQ multiplex PCR, and TCRdb kept only the in-frame ones, dropping some. The table has 30,000 or so clones, roughly 87% seen once. The sample here was PBMCs, taken from a glioma patient whose treatment included an IDH1 peptide vaccine. These receptors all come from a man aged 40-49 years with glioma.

The chain is built from TRBV19 and TRBJ1-2, with D possibly matching TRBD1 (6 bases). CDR1 and CDR2 (germline): LNHDA, SQIVND (reference sequence). This CDR3 has 15 residues. The germline V and J ends were trimmed by 2 bases and 5 bases, with 15 bases remaining between them. The CDR3 spells CASSIRAGVWYGYTF. Here the CDR3 DNA reads TGTGCCAGTAGTATACGGGCAGGGGTGTGGTATGGCTACACCTTC. Full variable domain (remainder filled in from reference TRBV19 and TRBJ1-2): DGGITQSPKYLFRKEGQNVTLSCEQNLNHDAMYWYRQDPGQGLRLIYYSQIVNDFQKGDIAEGYSVSREKKESFPLTVTSAQKNPTAFYLCASSIRAGVWYGYTFGSGTRLTVV.

This clone was counted once. V usage is TRBV28 and J usage is TRBJ1-1; 8 bases align to TRBD1. CDR3 length: 14 amino acids. Trimming took 10 bases from V and 0 from J; bases not matched to a gene: 7. Germline-derived CDR1 and CDR2 are MDHEN and SYDVKM. CDR3 residues: CATDPTGVNTEAFF. CDR3 nucleotides: TGTGCCACCGACCCGACAGGGGTGAACACTGAAGCTTTCTTT.

V usage is TRBV9 and J usage is TRBJ1-6; D not resolved. Germline assignment: CDR1 SGDLS and CDR2 YYNGEE. CDR3 length: 14 residues. Between the trimmed V and J ends, which lost 4 bases and 5 bases, there was a span of 10 bases. The CDR3 spells CASSPDRNNSPLHF. The CDR3 nucleotides read TGTGCCAGCAGCCCTGACCGGAATAATTCACCCCTCCACTTT.

The V gene is TRBV15, the J gene TRBJ2-5; D uncertain. From germline, CDR1 is LNHNV and CDR2 YYDKDF (reference sequence). V dropped 0 bases and J dropped 5 bases, with 7 bases sitting between them. The CDR3 runs 13 residues. The DNA for the CDR3 is TGTGCCACCAGCAGAGATTCACAGGAGACCCAGTACTTC. This encodes CATSRDSQETQYF.

The chain links TRBV20-1 to TRBJ2-3; D call uncertain. Germline CDR1 is DFQATT and CDR2 is SNEGSKA (reference sequence). V was clipped by 4 bases and J by 1 base, with 3 bases between them. The CDR3 runs to 11 residues. The CDR3 reads CSATGTDTQYF. Here the CDR3 DNA reads TGCAGTGCTACTGGCACAGATACGCAGTATTTT.

This chain connects TRBV5-1 to TRBJ2-1; a weak D match, TRBD2 (7 bases). Trimming took 2 bases from V and 3 from J, leaving 18 bases between them. The CDR3 consists of 17 residues. CDR1 is SGHRS and CDR2 is YFSETQ in the germline V gene. The CDR3 DNA is TGCGCCAGCAGCTTATCTCATGCGGGGGCGATCTACAATGAGCAGTTCTTC. This sequence encodes CASSLSHAGAIYNEQFF.

The gene calls are TRBV6-1 and TRBJ2-5; 7 bases map to TRBD1. The CDR3 contains 14 residues. Looked up from germline, CDR1 is MNHNS and CDR2 is SASEGT. V trimming: 4 bases; J trimming: 1 base; junction bases outside the gene matches: 3. CDR3 region: CASSVRDSQETQYF. CDR3 nucleotide sequence: TGTGCCAGCAGTGTTAGGGACAGCCAAGAGACCCAGTACTTC.

This clone has a handful of counts. The chain recombines TRBV4-3 with TRBJ2-2; D remains unclear. CDR1 LGHNA and CDR2 YSLEER come from the germline V gene. The CDR3 is 16 amino acids. V was trimmed by 0 bases and J by 4 bases, leaving 12 bases between them. CDR3 region: CASSQDERVPTGELFF. CDR3 nucleotide sequence: TGCGCCAGCAGCCAAGATGAAAGGGTGCCCACCGGGGAGCTGTTTTTT.

This rearrangement joins TRBV11-3 to TRBJ2-3; tentative D call: TRBD2 (7 bases). Trimming removed 5 bases at V and 0 bases at J, with 12 bases between. CDR1 is SGHNT, CDR2 YENEEA, per germline. The CDR3 loop spans 15 amino acids. CDR3 sequence reads: CASSPGGLSTDTQYF. In nucleotides, the CDR3 is TGTGCCAGCAGCCCCGGGGGGCTTAGCACAGATACGCAGTATTTT.

The chain carries TRBV25-1 and TRBJ1-2; D is uncertain. Germline V gene lookup returns CDR1 MGHDK and CDR2 SYGVNS. The CDR3 runs 13 residues. V gave up 9 bases and J gave up 1 base, with 12 bases separating them. The CDR3 bases are TGTGCCAGTATGAGGGCGGGTAACTATGGCTACACCTTC. This sequence encodes CASMRAGNYGYTF.

The V gene is TRBV27, the J gene TRBJ2-3; TRBD1 matches 7 bases. Trimming at V came to 6 bases and at J to 12 bases, leaving 9 bases not matched to a gene. Germline assignment: CDR1 MNHEY and CDR2 SMNVEV (reference sequence). CDR3 length equals 12 residues. For the CDR3, the DNA is TGTGCCAGCAGCCTCCTCGGGGACAGTCAGTATTTT. Translating it yields CASSLLGDSQYF.

This chain's CDR3 is CSARVKETQYF. CDR3 coding DNA: TGCAGCGCTCGGGTTAAAGAGACCCAGTACTTC. V is TRBV29-1 and J is TRBJ2-5; D gene unclear. V lost 7 bases to trimming and J lost 3 bases, with 9 bases between them. The CDR3 consists of 11 residues. In germline, CDR1 is SQVTM, CDR2 ANQGSEA.

The V gene is TRBV5-1, the J gene TRBJ1-4; 12 bases line up with TRBD1. The CDR3 totals 17 residues. In germline, CDR1 is SGHRS, CDR2 YFSETQ. The V segment lost 2 bases and the J segment 4 bases; nucleotides outside the gene matches: 6. The CDR3, as DNA: TGCGCCAGCAGCTTTTCCGGGACAGGGGGCTTTAATGAAAAACTGTTTTTT. This codes for CASSFSGTGGFNEKLFF.

The chain is built from TRBV28 and TRBJ2-3; TRBD1 is a possible D gene (6 bases). This CDR3 region has 16 residues. V dropped 10 bases and J dropped 4 bases, with 24 bases sitting between them. CDR1 and CDR2 (germline): MDHEN, SYDVKM. The CDR3 DNA reads TGTGCCACCATCATAGGGGGTTGGGTTAGCGCAGATACGCAGTATTTT. Amino acids: CATIIGGWVSADTQYF.

The genes are TRBV5-1 and TRBJ2-6, with 8 bases aligning to TRBD2. The germline V gene has CDR1 SGHRS and CDR2 YFSETQ. The V and J ends lost 2 bases and 0 bases, in that order; junction bases with no gene match: 7. This CDR3 is 18 amino acids long. CDR3 sequence (DNA): TGCGCCAGCAGCTTATCCCTAGCGGGCCTCTCTGGGGCCAACGTCCTGACTTTC. Translating gives CASSLSLAGLSGANVLTF.

This chain uses TRBV5-1 with TRBJ2-7, with D hard to call. Germline V gene sequence: CDR1 SGHRS, CDR2 YFSETQ. Trimming shortened V by 5 bases and J by 0 bases, and 12 bases separated the two germline ends. CDR3 size: 14 residues. The CDR3 DNA follows: TGCGCCAGCAGATCCGCCAGCCTCTCCTACGAGCAGTACTTC. Protein product: CASRSASLSYEQYF.

The rearrangement links TRBV6-6 to TRBJ2-7, with 9 nucleotides matching TRBD1. This CDR3 is 15 amino acids long. Germline V gene sequence: CDR1 MNHNY, CDR2 SVGAGI (reference sequence). V shed 2 bases and J 3 bases; nucleotides not matched to a gene: 5. For the CDR3, the DNA is TGTGCCAGCAGTTACGGCGAGGGACAGGGCTACGAGCAGTACGTC. Residues: CASSYGEGQGYEQYV.

J is TRBJ1-4 and V is TRBV28, with 10 bases that match TRBD1. V shed 3 bases, J shed 7 bases, and the junction held 8 bases outside the gene matches. There are 16 residues in the CDR3. CDR1 is MDHEN, CDR2 SYDVKM, per germline. The CDR3, as DNA: TGTGCCAGCAGTTTCCCAGACAGGGGGCGCGGTGAAAAACTGTTTTTT. Translation: CASSFPDRGRGEKLFF. The full variable domain, rest sourced from reference TRBV28 and TRBJ1-4, is DVKVTQSSRYLVKRTGEKVFLECVQDMDHENMFWYRQDPGLGLRLIYFSYDVKMKEKGDIPEGYSVSREKKERFSLILESASTNQTSMYLCASSFPDRGRGEKLFFGSGTQLSVL.

This sequence joins TRBV6-6 and TRBJ1-4; perhaps TRBD1 as D (5 bases). V lost 6 bases and J lost 7, with 15 bases in between. Per germline, CDR1 MNHNY and CDR2 SVGAGI (reference sequence). The CDR3 runs to 14 residues. The CDR3 nucleotides read TGTGCCAGCAGCCTCTCGGGGGTCCGTGAAAAACTGTTTTTT. Protein sequence: CASSLSGVREKLFF.

The rearrangement links TRBV5-4 to TRBJ2-1; 7 bases align to TRBD2. Trimming cost V 6 bases and J 5 bases; bases outside gene matches: 8. The length of the CDR3 is 14 residues. Looked up from germline, CDR1 is SGHNT and CDR2 is YYREEE (reference sequence). The CDR3, as DNA: TGTGCCAGCAACAAAGGGACTATAGACAATGAGCAGTTCTTC. It yields the protein CASNKGTIDNEQFF.

The rearrangement links TRBV6-1 to TRBJ1-6; 9 nucleotides align to TRBD1. With 1 base clipped from V and 8 bases from J, the junction kept 6 bases outside the gene matches. This CDR3 is 16 amino acids long. Germline assignment: CDR1 MNHNS and CDR2 SASEGT. The CDR3 region is CASSEGTGQGYSPLHF. The CDR3 region has the DNA TGTGCCAGCAGTGAAGGGACGGGACAGGGTTATTCACCCCTCCACTTT.

V usage is TRBV7-6 and J usage is TRBJ2-1, with a weak D call TRBD2 (6 bases). Deletions cut 1 base from V and 0 bases from J, with 19 bases between. The germline gives CDR1 SGHVS, CDR2 FNYEAQ. This CDR3 comprises 19 residues. Written as DNA, the CDR3 is TGTGCCAGCAGCTTAGGCAGGAAGGTGGCGGGGTCCTCCTACAATGAGCAGTTCTTC. This gives the protein CASSLGRKVAGSSYNEQFF.

The rearrangement joins TRBV28 to TRBJ1-3; unclear D gene. The length of the CDR3 is 16 residues. The V gene's germline CDR1 is MDHEN and CDR2 SYDVKM. V was pared by 4 bases and J by 0 bases, with 13 bases between. CDR3 DNA sequence: TGTGCCAGCAGTTACCTCCTTCACAGCTCTGGAAACACCATATATTTT. Its protein is CASSYLLHSSGNTIYF. The full variable domain, in which reference TRBV28 and TRBJ1-3 provide the parts outside the CDR3, is DVKVTQSSRYLVKRTGEKVFLECVQDMDHENMFWYRQDPGLGLRLIYFSYDVKMKEKGDIPEGYSVSREKKERFSLILESASTNQTSMYLCASSYLLHSSGNTIYFGEGSWLTVV.

The count of this clone is one. The V gene is TRBV5-4, the J gene TRBJ1-1; 7 positions agree with TRBD1. V lost 4 bases to trimming and J lost 1 base; unmatched junction nucleotides: 7. Germline values: CDR1 SGHNT, CDR2 YYREEE (reference sequence). The CDR3 consists of 15 residues. DNA for the CDR3: TGTGCCAGCAGCGCCAAGCGGACAGGGAACACTGAAGCTTTCTTT. This codes for CASSAKRTGNTEAFF.

The rearrangement uses TRBV14 and TRBJ2-4, with D possibly called TRBD1 or TRBD2 (6 bases each). The V end was cut by 4 bases, the J end by 8 bases, with 15 bases between. The CDR3 extends over 14 amino acids. The germline V gene has CDR1 SGHDN and CDR2 FVKESK. This CDR3 is CASSLGGRGYIQYF. CDR3 nucleotide sequence: TGTGCCAGCAGCCTTGGGGGGCGCGGATACATTCAGTACTTC.

The genes are TRBV9 and TRBJ2-3; 8 bases align to TRBD2. The CDR3 length is 16 residues. The J segment lost 3 bases and the V segment lost 3 bases, leaving 9 bases of the junction unmatched. Germline loops: CDR1 SGDLS, CDR2 YYNGEE. The DNA for the CDR3 is TGTGCCAGCAGCGCCAGAGCGGGAGTAGCGACAGATACGCAGTATTTT. This sequence encodes CASSARAGVATDTQYF.

V usage is TRBV18 and J usage is TRBJ2-1; no clear D gene. The CDR3 sequence is 15 residues long. Germline lookup yields CDR1 KGHSH and CDR2 LQKENI. V was trimmed by 2 bases and J by 9 bases, leaving 17 bases between them. The CDR3 sequence: CASSPLAAPAGEQFF. CDR3 bases: TGTGCCAGCTCACCATTGGCCGCCCCGGCAGGTGAGCAGTTCTTC. Full variable domain (missing parts from reference TRBV18 and TRBJ2-1): NAGVMQNPRHLVRRRGQEARLRCSPMKGHSHVYWYRQLPEEGLKFMVYLQKENIIDESGMPKERFSAEFPKEGPSILRIQQVVRGDSAAYFCASSPLAAPAGEQFFGPGTRLTVL.

This chain links TRBV15 with TRBJ2-2; D is perhaps TRBD1 or TRBD2 (5 bases each). This CDR3 is 13 amino acids long. Germline CDR1 LNHNV, CDR2 YYDKDF (reference sequence). Trimming removed 1 base from V and 6 bases from J, with 6 bases in between. CDR3 amino acids: CATSRGDAGELFF. CDR3 nucleotides: TGTGCCACCAGCAGAGGGGACGCCGGGGAGCTGTTTTTT.